This TCR beta chain was observed in a study of blood T cell repertoires in COVID-19. V was trimmed by 4 bases and J by 4 bases, leaving 17 bases between them. This CDR3 contains 15 residues. CDR1 and CDR2 (germline): DFQATT, SNEGSKA (reference sequence). Some clones are missing from TCRdb's copy, which holds only in-frame ones; the method was immunoSEQ multiplex PCR. The data contain over 140,000 clones, roughly 76% of them singletons. This clonotype originated in a woman in her forties or fifties with active or convalescent COVID-19. The chain joins TRBV20-1 to TRBJ1-5; D may be TRBD1 (5 bases). Sequences were obtained from peripheral blood. The chain's CDR3 is CSANDQGLQNQPQHF. The CDR3 coding sequence is TGCAGTGCTAATGACCAGGGACTACAGAATCAGCCCCAGCATTTT.